These 11 T cell receptor beta chains came from one sample sequenced in a study of blood T cell repertoires in COVID-19. Assay: immunoSEQ multiplex PCR; the TCRdb copy retains only in-frame clones and omits some. Seen here are roughly 280,000 clones, approximately 90% observed once, and the top ten hold 2.2%. The sample consisted of peripheral blood. These receptor sequences come from a woman in her forties or fifties who had recovered from COVID-19.

The rearrangement joins TRBV6-1 to TRBJ1-2, with 11 bases identical to TRBD1. The CDR3 loop spans 17 amino acids. Germline V gene sequence: CDR1 MNHNS, CDR2 SASEGT. The J segment lost 5 bases and the V segment lost 4 bases, leaving 12 bases of the junction unmatched. CDR3 nucleotide sequence: TGTGCCAGCAGTGGGGTTCTGGGACAGGGGGAAGGATATGGCTACACCTTC. Protein product: CASSGVLGQGEGYGYTF.

V is TRBV6-2 or TRBV6-3 and J is TRBJ1-1; D possibly corresponds to TRBD1 (5 bases). Germline values: CDR1 MNHEY, CDR2 SVGEGT. The V end was cut by 1 base, the J end by 1 base, with 16 bases between. The CDR3 has 17 residues. The DNA for the CDR3 is TGTGCCAGCAGTTACTACCTGGGAGGGGCCGAGAACACTGAAGCTTTCTTT. Its protein product is CASSYYLGGAENTEAFF.

The chain combines TRBV3-1 (or the pseudogene TRBV3-2) with TRBJ2-1; TRBD2 agrees at 7 bases. Germline CDR1 reads LGHDT; CDR2 reads YNNKEL (reference sequence). With V trimmed by 5 bases and J by 0 bases, 4 bases remained unmatched. The CDR3 totals 15 residues. CDR3 DNA: TGTGCCAGCAGCTCCGGGGGGTTCTCCTACAATGAGCAGTTCTTC. Residues: CASSSGGFSYNEQFF.

V is TRBV28 and J is TRBJ1-3; 8 bases are a match to TRBD1. Trimming removed 6 bases from V and 6 bases from J; junction bases left unmatched: 25. Per the germline V gene, CDR1 is MDHEN and CDR2 is SYDVKM. The length of the CDR3 is 20 residues. The CDR3 spells CASSLGQGNTLTHLENTIYF. In DNA form, the CDR3 reads TGTGCCAGCAGCCTCGGACAGGGTAACACTCTGACCCACCTAGAAAACACCATATATTTT.

The rearrangement uses TRBV4-2 and TRBJ2-1; tentative D call: TRBD2 (6 bases). The length of the CDR3 is 13 residues. In germline, CDR1 is LGHNA, CDR2 YNFKEQ. With 4 bases removed from V and 8 bases from J, the gap between germline ends came to 12 bases. Here the CDR3 reads CASSRAGWDEQFF. The CDR3 DNA sequence: TGTGCCAGCAGCCGGGCGGGGTGGGATGAGCAGTTCTTC.

The chain is built from TRBV4-3 and TRBJ2-2; D possibly corresponds to TRBD1 (6 bases). From germline, CDR1 is LGHNA and CDR2 YSLEER. This CDR3 contains 18 residues. V dropped 1 base and J dropped 0 bases, with 15 bases sitting between them. The CDR3 DNA is TGCGCCAGCAGCCAAGGCGTGGCAAGGGGGTCGAACACCGGGGAGCTGTTTTTT. Residues: CASSQGVARGSNTGELFF.

This rearrangement joins TRBV27 to TRBJ1-1, with D hard to call. Deletions cut 6 bases from V and 4 bases from J, with 15 bases between. CDR3 size: 14 residues. The germline V gene encodes CDR1 MNHEY and CDR2 SMNVEV (reference sequence). The CDR3 sequence is CASRGGPLSTEAFF. The CDR3, as DNA: TGTGCCAGCAGGGGAGGGCCTTTGAGCACTGAAGCTTTCTTT.

V gene TRBV29-1 combines with J gene TRBJ2-1; 9 bases match TRBD2. The germline V gene encodes CDR1 SQVTM and CDR2 ANQGSEA. The length of the CDR3 is 16 residues. The V segment lost 0 bases and the J segment 4 bases; nucleotides outside the gene matches: 7. CDR3 nucleotide sequence: TGCAGCGTTGAAGAAGGAAGCGGGGGGACGTACAATGAGCAGTTCTTC. Translation: CSVEEGSGGTYNEQFF.

The V and J genes are TRBV12-3 or TRBV12-4 and TRBJ1-2; D may be TRBD1 (5 bases). V shed 8 bases and J shed 13 bases, with 8 bases lying between them. The CDR3 is made up of 8 amino acids. CDR3 nucleotides: TGTGCCAGCGGGGACTTCACCTTC. This codes for CASGDFTF.

This sequence joins TRBV10-3 and TRBJ1-2; 7 nucleotides match TRBD1. The CDR3 spans 14 residues. Germline values: CDR1 ENHRY, CDR2 SYGVKD. J gave up 4 bases and V 3 bases, and 5 bases lay outside the gene matches. The CDR3: CAISDTGDRYGYTF. CDR3 nucleotides: TGTGCCATCAGTGACACAGGGGACCGCTATGGCTACACCTTC.

The gene calls are TRBV15 and TRBJ2-3; 8 bases line up with TRBD1. The V gene's germline CDR1 is LNHNV and CDR2 YYDKDF (reference sequence). The junction had 5 bases not matched to a gene; V was cut back by 1 base and J by 2 bases. This CDR3 has 16 amino acids. Here the CDR3 reads CATSRGTDRATDTQYF. Written as DNA, the CDR3 is TGTGCCACCAGCAGAGGTACGGACAGGGCCACAGATACGCAGTATTTT.